The T cell receptor beta chain described here comes from a study of cytomegalovirus exposure and HLA in healthy donors. The study's findings and limits: In an earlier analysis, most TCR beta V segments were productive about 87% or about 30% of the time. In a later analysis, a missense DCLRE1C variant was linked to TCR beta V- and J-gene trimming.

Vbeta (60) and Jbeta (13) primers were used in the PCR. Sequenced by immunoSEQ multiplex PCR; TCRdb stores in-frame clones only, minus some. Among some 160,000 clones listed, around four fifths were seen once. This CDR3 is built from 15 residues. V dropped 7 bases and J dropped 5; count of bases not matched to a gene: 12. In germline, CDR1 is SNHLY, CDR2 FYNNEI. Notes on this clone: The target antigen is unknown.

Source material: PBMCs. This sequence joins TRBV2 and TRBJ2-7, with 9 bases identical to TRBD2. This clonotype originated in a male donor in good health and CMV-seronegative. Written as DNA, the CDR3 is TGTGCCAGCAAATACGATAGCGGGGGAGACGACGAGCAGTACTTC. Its protein product is CASKYDSGGDDEQYF.